This T cell receptor (beta chain) was documented in a study of Ad26.COV2.S vaccination and SARS-CoV-2 variants. Study context: Once, or twice with 56 days between doses, Ad26.COV2.S was given intramuscularly.

Specified treatment: 15 to 20 received Ad26.COV2.S at low or high dose, single or two shots; 5 received placebo; per-sample allocation not given. The samples were gathered on day 63 after the first injection of vaccine or placebo. Boston hosted the donor, who was an adult aged 18-55 years. Profiling relied on immunoSEQ multiplex PCR, and the TCRdb table lists in-frame clones only, not all of them. The sample consists of roughly 380,000 clones, around 86% of them appearing once. V lost 5 bases to trimming and J lost 0 bases; unmatched junction nucleotides: 10. The CDR3 has 16 amino acids. The germline V gene encodes CDR1 SGHRS and CDR2 YFSETQ. Notes on this clone: Its specificity is unknown.

Overall study results and limits: The study found higher spike-specific TCR breadth in vaccine than placebo recipients. After vaccination, reports described spike-specific CD8+ and CD4+ T cell responses as showing substantial breadth.

The sample was peripheral blood, taken in a trial of Ad26.COV2.S vaccine versus placebo. The clonotype comes from a person aged 18-65 years who received the Ad26.COV2.S COVID-19 vaccine or a placebo. This sequence joins TRBV5-1 and TRBJ1-1; 7 bases match TRBD1. The CDR3 DNA is TGCGCCAGCAGTGAGACAGGGTTGGTTTTGAACACTGAAGCTTTCTTT. This sequence encodes CASSETGLVLNTEAFF.